This note documents a single TCR beta chain sequence. Its target is unknown. The junction differs from germline at one of its ends, possibly a read error. The source of the sample is a study of early T cells in non-severe SARS-CoV-2 infection. General study results and limits: Private and CD4 specificities were missed by VDJdb matching, skewed to anti-spike CD8.

The germline V gene encodes CDR1 MDHEN and CDR2 SYDVKM. This CDR3 region has 12 residues. Researchers tagged individual cDNA molecules with unique molecular identifiers. TCRdb reprocessed the 5' RACE reads with MiXCR, giving one entry per CDR3 protein. Seen here are roughly 80,000 distinct CDR3 sequences, about 10% observed once, and the top ten hold approximately 12%. This specimen was whole blood, taken at baseline. The source is an adult who was a healthcare worker with PCR-confirmed SARS-CoV-2 infection or an uninfected control (not recorded which). The gene calls are TRBV28 and TRBJ2-1, with 7 bases matching TRBD1. CDR3 protein: CASSLDRQGGLF. The CDR3 DNA reads as TGTGCCAGCAGTTTAGATAGACAGGGCGGGCTCTTC. The whole variable domain, filled in from reference TRBV28 and TRBJ2-1, reads DVKVTQSSRYLVKRTGEKVFLECVQDMDHENMFWYRQDPGLGLRLIYFSYDVKMKEKGDIPEGYSVSREKKERFSLILESASTNQTSMYLCASSLDRQGGLFGPGTRLTVL.